This T cell receptor beta chain was obtained from a study of blood T cell repertoires in COVID-19. About the study: The United States, Italy and Spain provided the acute and convalescent COVID-19 samples. T cells, B-cell-depleted T cells, or PBMCs supplied cDNA or gDNA.

Authors' data handling: From reference gene primer amplification, estimates of nucleated cell counts were derived. Data came from immunoSEQ multiplex PCR; TCRdb stores just in-frame clones and leaves some out. V and J calls and clone size are those listed in that table; D and trimming were worked out from the DNA. Of about 400,000 clones listed, around 90% are singletons. The germline CDR1 and CDR2 sequences are LGHDT and YNNKEL (reference sequence). Trimming cost V 1 base and J 7 bases; bases outside gene matches: 8. The CDR3 runs to 17 residues. The chain carries TRBV3-1 (or the pseudogene TRBV3-2) and TRBJ2-5; 14 nucleotides agree with TRBD2. The TCR comes from a human donor in a cohort sampled during active COVID-19. Sequencing was carried out using peripheral blood. The CDR3 loop is CASSQAPGTSGGGTQYF. The CDR3 DNA reads TGTGCCAGCAGCCAAGCCCCCGGGACTAGCGGGGGAGGGACCCAGTACTTC.